The 30 T cell receptor beta chains in this list originate from one sample, sequenced in a study of CXCR3-negative and CXCR3-positive naive CD8 T cells. The authors made the TRB cDNA libraries by 5' RACE using UMI labels. TCRdb reanalyzed the 5' RACE reads and collapses them to one entry per CDR3 protein, without DNA. This sample's clone table lists 20,000 to 25,000 distinct CDR3 sequences. Sequencing was performed on memory CD8+ T cells from blood. The receptor set was obtained from a human donor in good health. Some clones in this sample may be carry-over from other donors' samples.

The V call is TRBV6-5, the J call TRBJ2-4. CDR3 size: 14 residues. Germline V lookup: CDR1 MNHEY, CDR2 SVGAGI. The CDR3 reads CASSAGVAKNIQYF.

The rearrangement joins TRBV5-6 to TRBJ2-3; TCRdb names TRBD1, which stays unverified in the absence of DNA. The V gene's germline CDR1 is SGHDT and CDR2 YYEEEE. The CDR3 extends over 15 amino acids. This chain's CDR3 is CASSEGQGRSDTQYF.

This chain connects TRBV6-7 to TRBJ2-2; lacking DNA, the TRBD2 call made by TCRdb goes unchecked. TRBV6-7 is classed as an ORF, of uncertain function. The CDR3 is 18 amino acids. The CDR3 loop is CASSYSPPRGSNTGELFF.

The chain is built from TRBV7-9 and TRBJ2-7; the D call from TCRdb, TRBD1, cannot be confirmed without DNA. The germline gives CDR1 SEHNR, CDR2 FQNEAQ (reference sequence). The CDR3 is made up of 15 amino acids. The CDR3 region is CASSNGGGLAYEQYF.

This chain connects TRBV5-1 to TRBJ2-7; without DNA, the TCRdb call of TRBD1 cannot be checked. The germline V gene encodes CDR1 SGHRS and CDR2 YFSETQ. The CDR3 runs to 13 residues. This CDR3 is CATRGEHTYEQYF.

The V and J genes are TRBV11-3 and TRBJ2-2; TCRdb's D call of TRBD1 is untestable without DNA. Germline V gene lookup returns CDR1 SGHNT and CDR2 YENEEA. This CDR3 comprises 16 residues. The CDR3 sequence: CASSPQGQGQTGELFF.

The chain uses TRBV20-1 and TRBJ2-7; TCRdb designates TRBD1, a call that cannot be tested without DNA. Germline V lookup: CDR1 DFQATT, CDR2 SNEGSKA (reference sequence). There are 15 residues in the CDR3. The CDR3 here is CSAKGGEADSSEQYF.

The V gene is TRBV6-2 or TRBV6-3, the J gene TRBJ2-7. In germline, CDR1 is MNHEY, CDR2 SVGEGT. This CDR3 comprises 12 residues. The CDR3 region is CASSYTAYEQYF.

The chain has TRBV2 and TRBJ2-1; no DNA is available, so the TRBD1 call from TCRdb remains unchecked. CDR3 length: 16 amino acids. Germline lookup yields CDR1 SNHLY and CDR2 FYNNEI. The CDR3 here is CASSATGTGVSNEQFF.

V usage is TRBV6-5 and J usage is TRBJ1-1; absent DNA, TCRdb's TRBD1 call cannot be checked. CDR1 and CDR2 (germline): MNHEY, SVGAGI. The CDR3 covers 14 residues. Here the CDR3 reads CASRQTGGVAEAFF.

The chain carries TRBV6-5 and TRBJ1-1; no DNA is available, so the TRBD1 call from TCRdb remains unchecked. The germline V gene encodes CDR1 MNHEY and CDR2 SVGAGI. CDR3 size: 17 residues. CDR3 residues: CASSYSTGPKTDTEAFF.

The J gene is TRBJ2-3, the V gene TRBV6-4; TCRdb outputs TRBD2, but without DNA this stays unchecked. Germline V gene sequence: CDR1 MRHNA, CDR2 SNTAGT. This CDR3 comprises 15 residues. The CDR3 loop reads CASSDSGGSADTQYF.

This chain joins TRBV27 and TRBJ1-1. The CDR3 has 12 amino acids. Germline-derived CDR1 and CDR2 are MNHEY and SMNVEV (reference sequence). Here the CDR3 reads CASSLIGAEAFF.

The V and J genes are TRBV7-9 and TRBJ2-1; TCRdb gives TRBD1 as the D gene, but with no DNA this cannot be confirmed. The germline V gene has CDR1 SEHNR and CDR2 FQNEAQ (reference sequence). The CDR3 is 15 residues long. The CDR3 loop reads CASSFLGGDVDEQFF.

V gene TRBV7-9 combines with J gene TRBJ2-1; TCRdb names TRBD2, which stays unverified in the absence of DNA. Germline CDR1 reads SEHNR; CDR2 reads FQNEAQ (reference sequence). CDR3 length equals 12 residues. The CDR3 loop reads CASRLSGLEQFF.

The V gene is TRBV20-1, the J gene TRBJ1-1; TCRdb lists TRBD1, though no DNA is available to test this call. The CDR3 is 13 amino acids. Germline lookup yields CDR1 DFQATT and CDR2 SNEGSKA (reference sequence). CDR3 sequence: CSATREGSTEAFF.

This clonotype is labeled large based on frequency. The chain combines TRBV27 with TRBJ2-1; TCRdb designates TRBD2, a call that cannot be tested without DNA. This CDR3 region has 16 residues. Germline V gene data show CDR1 as MNHEY and CDR2 as SMNVEV (reference sequence). CDR3 sequence: CASSSTSGGLYNEQFF.

The J gene is TRBJ2-3, the V gene TRBV4-2. CDR1 and CDR2 from the germline V gene are LGHNA and YNFKEQ. The CDR3 contains 16 residues. This chain's CDR3 is CASSQEASYRVDTQYF.

The chain is built from TRBV14 and TRBJ2-7; TCRdb proposes TRBD1, but this gene call is untestable without DNA. Germline V gene lookup returns CDR1 SGHDN and CDR2 FVKESK. The length of the CDR3 is 13 residues. The CDR3: CASSPGTAYEQYF.

V gene TRBV4-1 combines with J gene TRBJ2-1; TCRdb outputs TRBD1, but without DNA this stays unchecked. There are 14 residues in the CDR3. Looked up from germline, CDR1 is MGHRA and CDR2 is YSYEKL. Here the CDR3 reads CASSQPTVYNEQFF.

This chain uses TRBV7-9 with TRBJ2-5; the TRBD1 assignment by TCRdb is unverifiable without DNA. The length of the CDR3 is 18 residues. The germline V gene has CDR1 SEHNR and CDR2 FQNEAQ (reference sequence). CDR3 loop: CASSTIGASTGVQETQYF.

The chain joins TRBV6-2 or TRBV6-3 to TRBJ2-1; the D gene TCRdb calls, TRBD2, cannot be checked with no DNA. Germline V gene data show CDR1 as MNHEY and CDR2 as SVGEGT. The CDR3 spans 15 residues. The CDR3 sequence: CASSYSVAGAGEQFF.

The V and J genes are TRBV12-3 or TRBV12-4 and TRBJ1-1; TCRdb returns TRBD1, unconfirmable since there is no DNA. The CDR3 consists of 18 residues. CDR3 protein: CASSDRDRESQPTIGAFF.

The chain links TRBV9 to TRBJ2-1; the D gene TCRdb calls, TRBD2, cannot be checked with no DNA. Per germline, CDR1 SGDLS and CDR2 YYNGEE. The CDR3 is 14 amino acids. The CDR3 protein is CASSEIAGAVGQFF.

The chain's CDR3 is CASSRQRDSYEQYF. The chain combines TRBV7-2 with TRBJ2-7; TCRdb gives TRBD1 as the D gene, but with no DNA this cannot be confirmed. Germline V CDR1 and CDR2: SGHTA, FQGNSA. The CDR3 extends over 14 amino acids. Complete variable domain (other parts from reference TRBV7-2 and TRBJ2-7): GAGVSQSPSNKVTEKGKDVELRCDPISGHTALYWYRQSLGQGLEFLIYFQGNSAPDKSGLPSDRFSAERTGGSVSTLTIQRTQQEDSAVYLCASSRQRDSYEQYFGPGTRLTVT.

The chain couples TRBV20-1 to TRBJ2-1; TCRdb returns TRBD2, unconfirmable since there is no DNA. The CDR3 is made up of 18 amino acids. Germline-derived CDR1 and CDR2 are DFQATT and SNEGSKA (reference sequence). This CDR3 is CSARLKTSGSWSYNEQFF.

This chain uses TRBV6-5 with TRBJ1-2; no DNA is available, so the TRBD1 call from TCRdb remains unchecked. The CDR3 runs to 15 residues. Germline CDR1 reads MNHEY; CDR2 reads SVGAGI. CDR3 sequence reads: CASTTNRGQPYGYTF.

V gene TRBV18 combines with J gene TRBJ2-7; TCRdb reports TRBD1, a call that lacks DNA to check it against. Germline assignment: CDR1 KGHSH and CDR2 LQKENI. The CDR3 has 14 amino acids. The CDR3: CASSRGQGTYEQYF.

The genes are TRBV27 and TRBJ2-7; TCRdb reports TRBD1, a call that lacks DNA to check it against. The germline V gene has CDR1 MNHEY and CDR2 SMNVEV (reference sequence). The CDR3 sequence is 14 residues long. CDR3 amino acids: CASSAPGRTYEQYF.

The rearrangement joins TRBV20-1 to TRBJ2-2. Per germline, CDR1 DFQATT and CDR2 SNEGSKA (reference sequence). The CDR3 is made up of 15 amino acids. The CDR3: CSARVSATNTGELFF.